A single sample gave rise to the 30 T cell receptor beta chains below, sequenced in a study of cytomegalovirus exposure and HLA in healthy donors (dated by TCRdb to the late 2010s). The library was generated by the immunoSEQ multiplex PCR assay. A mixture of 60 forward primers for TCR Vbeta segments and 13 reverse primers for TCR Jbeta segments was used in the multiplex PCR. TCRdb provides this immuneACCESS table in a form limited to in-frame rearrangements. Some clones are lacking; in checked studies, under half of them reflect an unresolved V gene, and why the rest are absent is not known. The sample includes 150,000 to 200,000 clones, with about 83% observed a single time. Over 0.8% of the sample is held by the ten biggest clonotypes. Sequenced material: PBMCs. Receptors originate from a woman aged 25 to 39 in good health and CMV-seronegative.

The chain employs TRBV6-1 and TRBJ1-1; 8 bases agree with TRBD1. Per the germline V gene, CDR1 is MNHNS and CDR2 is SASEGT. The CDR3 runs to 15 residues. V was clipped by 2 bases and J by 3 bases; unmatched bases: 5. The CDR3 region is CASSENWTGHTEAFF. CDR3 DNA sequence: TGTGCCAGCAGTGAAAACTGGACAGGGCACACTGAAGCTTTCTTT.

This clone appeared once. The CDR3 reads CASSLEGQRTDTQYF. The CDR3 nucleotides read TGCGCCAGCAGCCTCGAGGGACAGCGAACAGATACGCAGTATTTT. This rearrangement joins TRBV4-1 to TRBJ2-3, with 7 bases aligning to TRBD1. Trimming removed 4 bases from V and 3 bases from J; junction bases left unmatched: 7. The germline CDR1 and CDR2 sequences are MGHRA and YSYEKL. The CDR3 is 15 residues long.

V and J are TRBV18 and TRBJ2-7; D unclear. Germline V lookup: CDR1 KGHSH, CDR2 LQKENI. The V end lost 4 bases, the J end lost 3 bases, and 13 bases lay between the germline ends. The CDR3 extends over 14 amino acids. In DNA form, the CDR3 reads TGTGCCAGCTCACTTTTGTCCCCCCTCTACGAGCAGTACTTC. Translated, it gives CASSLLSPLYEQYF.

This sequence joins TRBV9 and TRBJ1-2, with 7 bases that match TRBD1. Germline loops: CDR1 SGDLS, CDR2 YYNGEE. The CDR3 sequence is 16 residues long. V was pared by 4 bases and J by 6 bases, with 15 bases of the junction left unmatched. The CDR3 reads CASSPYYRGNTDGYTF. CDR3 sequence (DNA): TGTGCCAGCAGCCCATATTACAGGGGAAATACGGATGGCTACACCTTC.

The rearrangement joins TRBV11-2 to TRBJ1-1; D remains unclear. With 3 bases removed from V and 6 bases from J, the gap between germline ends came to 11 bases. CDR1 is SGHAT and CDR2 is FQNNGV in the germline V gene. The CDR3 spans 13 residues. CDR3 sequence reads: CASSLVTNAEAFF. CDR3 coding DNA: TGTGCCAGCAGCTTGGTCACAAACGCTGAAGCTTTCTTT. Combining the CDR3 with reference TRBV11-2 and TRBJ1-1 gives the whole variable domain EAGVAQSPRYKIIEKRQSVAFWCNPISGHATLYWYQQILGQGPKLLIQFQNNGVVDDSQLPKDRFSAERLKGVDSTLKIQPAKLEDSAVYLCASSLVTNAEAFFGQGTRLTVV.

The chain couples TRBV9 to TRBJ1-2, with D perhaps matching TRBD1 (6 bases). The CDR3 runs 12 residues. The germline V gene has CDR1 SGDLS and CDR2 YYNGEE. V lost 2 bases to trimming and J lost 7 bases, with 9 bases between them. This CDR3 is CASSVGQFGYTF. The CDR3 nucleotides read TGTGCCAGCAGCGTCGGACAGTTTGGCTACACCTTC.

This sequence joins TRBV7-8 and TRBJ2-7; 8 bases are a match to TRBD2. The ends lost 10 bases at V and 7 bases at J; junction bases unmatched: 9. CDR1 and CDR2 from the germline V gene are SGHVS and FQNEAQ. This CDR3 contains 12 residues. The CDR3 nucleotides are TGTGCCACGACGGGAGGGGTCGGAGAGCAGTACTTC. It encodes CATTGGVGEQYF. Variable domain in full (rest from reference TRBV7-8 and TRBJ2-7): GAGVSQSPRYKVAKRGQDVALRCDPISGHVSLFWYQQALGQGPEFLTYFQNEAQLDKSGLPSDRFFAERPEGSVSTLKIQRTQQEDSAVYLCATTGGVGEQYFGPGTRLTVT.

This rearrangement joins TRBV19 to TRBJ1-4; D might be TRBD1 (5 bases). The germline CDR1 and CDR2 sequences are LNHDA and SQIVND (reference sequence). CDR3 size: 15 residues. With 9 bases removed from V and 5 bases from J, the gap between germline ends came to 19 bases. The CDR3 sequence: CASRPQTAQNEKLFF. The DNA of the CDR3 is TGTGCCAGCCGCCCACAGACAGCGCAGAATGAAAAACTGTTTTTT.

The chain employs TRBV6-6 and TRBJ1-6, with D uncertain. The CDR3 runs to 16 residues. Germline V gene lookup returns CDR1 MNHNY and CDR2 SVGAGI (reference sequence). V was cut by 0 bases and J by 10 bases, with 16 bases left in between. The CDR3 loop is CASSYSSGGDSSPLHF. The CDR3 DNA reads as TGTGCCAGCAGTTACTCGAGTGGAGGAGATAGCTCACCCCTCCACTTT.

The CDR3: CASSPPSPGLAVNEQFF. The CDR3 nucleotides read TGTGCCAGCTCACCACCCTCTCCGGGACTAGCGGTCAATGAGCAGTTCTTC. The genes are TRBV18 and TRBJ2-1, with TRBD2 matching 11 bases. Germline V lookup: CDR1 KGHSH, CDR2 LQKENI. Losses at the gene ends were 0 bases for V and 6 bases for J; bases not matched to a gene: 7. CDR3 length equals 17 residues.

J is TRBJ2-7 and V is TRBV5-4, with 7 bases lining up with TRBD2. The V segment lost 4 bases and the J segment 4 bases; nucleotides outside the gene matches: 5. CDR1 is SGHNT and CDR2 is YYREEE in the germline V gene (reference sequence). The CDR3 is made up of 13 amino acids. CDR3 protein: CASSPGEGYEQYF. For the CDR3, the DNA is TGTGCCAGCAGCCCGGGGGAGGGTTACGAGCAGTACTTC.

V and J are TRBV2 and TRBJ2-2; a weak D match, TRBD1 (6 bases). The germline gives CDR1 SNHLY, CDR2 FYNNEI. The CDR3 runs to 15 residues. Trimming took off 0 bases at V and 6 bases at J, with 11 bases between the two ends. CDR3 residues: CASSEAGQFPGELFF. The CDR3 nucleotides read TGTGCCAGCAGTGAAGCTGGACAGTTTCCCGGGGAGCTGTTTTTT.

The J gene is TRBJ2-5, the V gene TRBV5-1; 9 positions match TRBD2. This CDR3 contains 14 residues. Germline CDR1 and CDR2: SGHRS and YFSETQ. The V segment lost 4 bases and the J segment 4 bases; nucleotides outside the gene matches: 5. The DNA for the CDR3 is TGCGCCAGCAGCCCTGGGACTAGCCCAGAGACCCAGTACTTC. Protein: CASSPGTSPETQYF.

The CDR3 DNA is TGTGCCAGCAGCCCCCTTTTCGGGGGGGCGGCGGGGACCTCCTACGAGCAGTACTTC. Its protein is CASSPLFGGAAGTSYEQYF. The rearrangement joins TRBV7-2 to TRBJ2-7; 8 bases are shared with TRBD2. The CDR3 spans 19 residues. V lost 5 bases and J lost 0; bases outside the gene matches: 18. Germline CDR1 and CDR2: SGHTA and FQGNSA.

The rearrangement uses TRBV29-1 and TRBJ1-1, with 8 positions matching TRBD1. Trimming took 7 bases from V and 7 from J; bases not matched to a gene: 11. The CDR3 runs to 13 residues. From germline, CDR1 is SQVTM and CDR2 ANQGSEA. CDR3 sequence: CSGSDGTGGEAFF. As DNA, the CDR3 is TGCAGCGGTTCCGATGGGACAGGCGGTGAAGCTTTCTTT.

The chain combines TRBV6-5 with TRBJ2-1; 14 bases fit TRBD2. Germline values: CDR1 MNHEY, CDR2 SVGAGI. The trim removed 6 bases at V and 5 bases at J, leaving 3 bases unmatched. The CDR3 is 15 residues long. Written as DNA, the CDR3 is TGTGCCAGCAGCGGACTAGCGGGAGGAGACAATGAGCAGTTCTTC. This gives the protein CASSGLAGGDNEQFF.

The chain combines TRBV11-3 with TRBJ2-3; TRBD2 matches at 7 bases. V dropped 3 bases and J dropped 2; count of bases not matched to a gene: 11. The CDR3 contains 17 residues. Looked up from germline, CDR1 is SGHNT and CDR2 is YENEEA. The CDR3 DNA follows: TGTGCCAGCAGCTTGGGCCTCACGGGGGGATCCACAGATACGCAGTATTTT. Translating it yields CASSLGLTGGSTDTQYF. Drawing the rest from reference TRBV11-3 and TRBJ2-3, the complete variable domain is EAGVVQSPRYKIIEKKQPVAFWCNPISGHNTLYWYLQNLGQGPELLIRYENEEAVDDSQLPKDRFSAERLKGVDSTLKIQPAELGDSAVYLCASSLGLTGGSTDTQYFGPGTRLTVL.

The rearrangement uses TRBV30 and TRBJ2-2; D call uncertain. The CDR3 contains 12 residues. CDR1 and CDR2 from the germline V gene are GTSNPN and SVGIG (reference sequence). Between the trimmed V and J ends, which lost 7 bases and 6 bases, there was a span of 12 bases. The chain's CDR3 is CASTFRAGELFF. The CDR3 DNA sequence: TGTGCCTCCACCTTTAGAGCCGGGGAGCTGTTTTTT.

The rearrangement joins TRBV5-6 to TRBJ1-3; D is perhaps TRBD1 (6 bases). Germline CDR1 is SGHDT and CDR2 is YYEEEE. This CDR3 contains 14 residues. Trimming cost V 1 base and J 2 bases, with 7 bases left between them. This CDR3 reads CASSLKGAGNTIYF. The CDR3 DNA reads as TGTGCCAGCAGCTTGAAGGGGGCTGGAAACACCATATATTTT.

The chain uses TRBV30 and TRBJ2-3, with TRBD2 matching over 12 bases. Germline V gene sequence: CDR1 GTSNPN, CDR2 SVGIG (reference sequence). V was pared by 3 bases and J by 4 bases, with 20 bases of the junction left unmatched. The length of the CDR3 is 20 residues. As DNA, the CDR3 is TGTGCCTGGAGGGGGGTGACTAGCGGGAGTTGGATTTGGTCGGCAGATACGCAGTATTTT. Translation gives CAWRGVTSGSWIWSADTQYF.

This chain joins TRBV5-1 and TRBJ1-6; D ambiguous. CDR1 and CDR2 from the germline V gene are SGHRS and YFSETQ. V gave up 4 bases and J gave up 6 bases, with 17 bases separating them. CDR3 length: 16 residues. The DNA for the CDR3 is TGCGCCAGCAGCCCCCAAAGCGGGTGGGGTAATTCACCCCTCCACTTT. Protein product: CASSPQSGWGNSPLHF.

The table lists this clone with a count of one. The chain uses TRBV27 and TRBJ2-7; possible D gene TRBD2, 6 bases. V dropped 7 bases and J dropped 0 bases, with 19 bases sitting between them. This CDR3 comprises 16 residues. Germline lookup yields CDR1 MNHEY and CDR2 SMNVEV (reference sequence). The CDR3 spells CASILKRGLSSYEQYF. CDR3 nucleotide sequence: TGTGCCAGCATCCTTAAGAGGGGACTTAGCTCCTACGAGCAGTACTTC.

This clone was recorded only once. V usage is TRBV28 and J usage is TRBJ2-7, with D possibly TRBD1 on 6 matching bases. Trimming pared 6 bases from V and 9 bases from J, leaving 21 bases between. The CDR3 extends over 14 amino acids. Germline CDR1 is MDHEN and CDR2 is SYDVKM. CDR3 region: CASRAGQRQDGQYF. CDR3 in DNA: TGTGCCAGCAGGGCAGGACAACGACAGGACGGGCAGTACTTC.

The chain links TRBV27 to TRBJ1-1; 8 bases are a match to TRBD1. The V gene's germline CDR1 is MNHEY and CDR2 SMNVEV (reference sequence). This CDR3 has 16 residues. Trimming took 3 bases from V and 1 from J; bases not matched to a gene: 7. The CDR3 coding sequence is TGTGCCAGCAGTTTCATTGGACAGGGTTCGAACACTGAAGCTTTCTTT. This codes for CASSFIGQGSNTEAFF.

V usage is TRBV5-8 and J usage is TRBJ1-1; no clear D. CDR3 length: 15 residues. The germline V gene has CDR1 SGHTS and CDR2 YDEGEE. V was shortened by 4 bases and J by 4 bases, with 17 bases between the two germline ends. The CDR3 region is CASSQGLLEGTEAFF. The CDR3 DNA follows: TGTGCCAGCAGCCAAGGGCTCCTAGAGGGCACTGAAGCTTTCTTT.

This chain uses TRBV2 with TRBJ1-2; the D gene is possibly TRBD1 (6 bases). CDR1 and CDR2 from the germline V gene are SNHLY and FYNNEI. The V and J ends lost 8 bases and 4 bases respectively, with 14 bases between them. CDR3 length: 13 residues. The CDR3, as DNA: TGTGCCAGCCCGGGGTACAGGGCCTATGGCTACACCTTC. It encodes CASPGYRAYGYTF.

CDR3 protein: CARAKGVAYEQYF. The CDR3 DNA is TGTGCCAGGGCGAAGGGGGTGGCCTACGAGCAGTACTTC. This chain joins TRBV19 and TRBJ2-7, with D perhaps TRBD1 (6 bases). CDR1 is LNHDA, CDR2 SQIVND, per germline (reference sequence). V was pared by 9 bases and J by 2 bases, with 14 bases between. The CDR3 sequence is 13 residues long.

CDR3 loop: CASSYDNGDTQYF. The CDR3 bases are TGTGCCAGCAGTTACGACAATGGAGATACGCAGTATTTT. The V call is TRBV6-6, the J call TRBJ2-3; D gene uncertain. V was trimmed by 2 bases and J by 5 bases, leaving 8 bases between them. This CDR3 has 13 residues. Germline lookup yields CDR1 MNHNY and CDR2 SVGAGI (reference sequence).

This sequence joins TRBV19 and TRBJ1-1; maybe TRBD1 (5 bases). Trimming pared 4 bases from V and 7 bases from J, leaving 13 bases between. From germline, CDR1 is LNHDA and CDR2 SQIVND (reference sequence). This CDR3 is 13 amino acids long. The CDR3 DNA reads TGTGCCAGTAGTAAGGAGGGGTCAGGTGAAGCTTTCTTT. As protein: CASSKEGSGEAFF.

The chain has TRBV28 and TRBJ1-5; 8 bases agree with TRBD1. The CDR3 is 18 residues long. The J segment lost 6 bases and the V segment lost 6 bases, leaving 19 bases of the junction unmatched. Germline V gene sequence: CDR1 MDHEN, CDR2 SYDVKM. CDR3 nucleotides: TGTGCCAGCAGCCCCTCGGGGCAGGGGGCAAGTAAGGGTCAGCCCCAGCATTTT. As protein: CASSPSGQGASKGQPQHF.